Following are 27 T cell receptor beta chains from one sample sequenced in a study of blood T cells in healthy people across ages. For the second PCR, which ran for 7 to 11 cycles, a sample-barcoded 5' primer and a J-beta primer mix were used. TCRdb redid the calling of the 5' RACE reads with MiXCR, one entry per CDR3 protein. Of about 1.5 million distinct CDR3 sequences listed, roughly two fifths were seen once; the top ten hold roughly 3.7%. What was sequenced was blood. The receptors derive from a woman aged 18-35 years in good health.

This clonotype has only a few counts. V usage is TRBV20-1 and J usage is TRBJ2-3, with D possibly being TRBD2 (6 bases). V shed 3 bases and J shed 1 base, with 17 bases lying between them. Germline V gene sequence: CDR1 DFQATT, CDR2 SNEGSKA (reference sequence). The CDR3 sequence is 16 residues long. The CDR3 protein is CSASRRARERTDTQYF. CDR3 nucleotide sequence: TGCAGTGCTAGTCGGAGGGCAAGAGAGCGCACAGATACGCAGTATTTT.

The genes are TRBV20-1 and TRBJ2-7; D call uncertain. V was pared by 4 bases and J by 2 bases, with 12 bases between. Germline V gene sequence: CDR1 DFQATT, CDR2 SNEGSKA (reference sequence). CDR3 length equals 13 residues. In DNA form, the CDR3 reads TGCAGTGCTACTCCGGGCAGCACCTACGAGCAGTACTTC. It translates to CSATPGSTYEQYF.

A word on this clonotype: Given a much more abundant clone one base away, this may be a read error. The chain combines TRBV20-1 with TRBJ2-1; perhaps D is TRBD1 or TRBD2 (5 bases each). With 2 bases removed from V and 3 bases from J, the gap between germline ends came to 17 bases. Germline V gives CDR1 DFQATT, CDR2 SNEGSKA (reference sequence). The CDR3 spans 16 residues. In DNA, the CDR3 is TGCAGTGCTAGAAGAAAGGGACGAGTATACTACAATGAGCAGTTCTTC. Translated, it gives CSARRKGRVYYNEQFF.

This clonotype has a handful of counts. The rearrangement links TRBV6-5 to TRBJ1-2; D perhaps matches TRBD1 (6 bases). CDR3 size: 16 residues. Trimming shortened V by 2 bases and J by 8 bases, and 21 bases separated the two germline ends. Germline loops: CDR1 MNHEY, CDR2 SVGAGI. This CDR3 is CASSYAGTPPRRGYTF. The CDR3 bases are TGTGCCAGCAGTTACGCCGGGACACCACCCCGCCGGGGCTACACCTTC.

This clonotype was recorded a few times. V usage is TRBV28 and J usage is TRBJ2-1; tentative D call: TRBD1 (6 bases). Trimming removed 3 bases from V and 9 bases from J, with 12 bases in between. CDR1 and CDR2 (germline): MDHEN, SYDVKM. The CDR3 length is 13 residues. This CDR3 is CASSFHRVFEQFF. CDR3 in DNA: TGTGCCAGCAGTTTCCACAGGGTTTTTGAGCAGTTCTTC.

The chain links TRBV4-3 to TRBJ2-5; unclear D gene. From germline, CDR1 is LGHNA and CDR2 YSLEER. V was shortened by 1 base and J by 5 bases, with 11 bases between the two germline ends. The CDR3 contains 14 residues. The DNA for the CDR3 is TGCGCCAGCAGCCAAGTTATAGGGATGGAGACCCAGTACTTC. Protein product: CASSQVIGMETQYF.

This clonotype occurred many times. This chain uses TRBV7-2 with TRBJ2-3, with TRBD2 identical over 7 bases. Germline assignment: CDR1 SGHTA and CDR2 FQGNSA. Trimming removed 3 bases from V and 8 bases from J; junction bases left unmatched: 17. CDR3 length: 17 amino acids. The CDR3 region is CASSLTSTTDYSGTQYF. Here the CDR3 DNA reads TGTGCCAGCAGCTTGACTAGCACAACGGACTACAGTGGTACGCAGTATTTT.

This clonotype was counted a few times. CDR3 sequence reads: CATSDSRGSGDTQYF. For the CDR3, the DNA is TGTGCCACCAGTGATTCTCGGGGGAGTGGCGATACGCAGTATTTT. The V and J genes are TRBV24-1 and TRBJ2-3; tentative D call: TRBD2 (6 bases). Deletions cut 2 bases from V and 6 bases from J, with 14 bases between. Germline CDR1 reads KGHDR; CDR2 reads SFDVKD. The CDR3 has 15 residues.

This clonotype came up many times. The chain uses TRBV20-1 and TRBJ2-1; TRBD2 matches at 8 bases. The CDR3 contains 16 residues. Germline loops: CDR1 DFQATT, CDR2 SNEGSKA (reference sequence). After removal of 0 bases from V and 1 base from J, the junction contained 5 bases not matched to a gene. CDR3 region: CSARDHGGGSYNEQFF. In nucleotides, the CDR3 is TGCAGTGCTAGAGATCACGGGGGGGGATCCTACAATGAGCAGTTCTTC.

This clonotype was recorded a few times. The V and J genes are TRBV14 and TRBJ1-2; perhaps TRBD1 as D (6 bases). CDR3 length: 11 residues. Trimming cost V 4 bases and J 12 bases, with 12 bases left between them. The germline V gene has CDR1 SGHDN and CDR2 FVKESK. The chain's CDR3 is CASSRAGENTF. CDR3 nucleotides: TGTGCCAGCAGCCGGGCAGGGGAGAACACCTTC. Combining the CDR3 with reference TRBV14 and TRBJ1-2 gives the whole variable domain EAGVTQFPSHSVIEKGQTVTLRCDPISGHDNLYWYRRVMGKEIKFLLHFVKESKQDESGMPNNRFLAERTGGTYSTLKVQPAELEDSGVYFCASSRAGENTFGSGTRLTVV.

This clonotype was seen once. The V gene is TRBV12-3 or TRBV12-4, the J gene TRBJ2-7, with 7 bases matching TRBD2. J lost 2 bases, V lost 3 bases, and 7 bases had no gene match. The CDR3 is made up of 15 amino acids. In DNA form, the CDR3 reads TGTGCCAGCAGTTTCGGGGAGGGCCGCGCCTACGAGCAGTACTTC. It codes for CASSFGEGRAYEQYF.

J is TRBJ1-6 and V is TRBV28; the D gene is possibly TRBD1 (5 bases). This CDR3 comprises 13 residues. The V end lost 5 bases, the J end lost 17 bases, and 19 bases lay between the germline ends. CDR1 and CDR2 from the germline V gene are MDHEN and SYDVKM. The CDR3 nucleotides read TGTGCCAGCAGTCAGCTTCCCCGGGACCCTTTCCACTTT. Residues: CASSQLPRDPFHF.

This clonotype was found a few times. The chain combines TRBV7-4 with TRBJ1-5; D is possibly TRBD1 (6 bases). From germline, CDR1 is SGHVT and CDR2 SQSDAQ. The ends were cut back, 3 bases at V and 3 bases at J, with 12 bases in the middle. This CDR3 is 15 amino acids long. The CDR3 bases are TGTGCCAGCAGCTTGTCGGGACACCTCAATCAGCCCCAGCATTTT. This sequence encodes CASSLSGHLNQPQHF. Looking up the rest from reference TRBV7-4 and TRBJ1-5 gives the full variable domain: GAGVSQSPRYKVAKRGRDVALRCDSISGHVTLYWYRQTLGQGSEVLTYSQSDAQRDKSGRPSGRFSAERPERSVSTLKIQRTEQGDSAVYLCASSLSGHLNQPQHFGDGTRLSIL.

This clonotype showed up just a few times. CDR3 nucleotide sequence: TGCGCCAGCAGCCACGGGACAGACAATGAGCAGTACTTC. Translation gives CASSHGTDNEQYF. The chain recombines TRBV4-1 with TRBJ2-5, with 7 bases aligning to TRBD1. The CDR3 runs 13 residues. Germline assignment: CDR1 MGHRA and CDR2 YSYEKL. J gave up 11 bases and V 3 bases, and 9 bases lay outside the gene matches.

The rearrangement joins TRBV12-3 or TRBV12-4 to TRBJ2-3; D perhaps matches TRBD2 (6 bases). V was pared by 4 bases and J by 4 bases, with 21 bases between. The CDR3 is made up of 17 amino acids. The CDR3 reads CASSSGWVVGGADTQYF. The CDR3 nucleotides read TGTGCCAGCAGTTCAGGGTGGGTTGTGGGGGGAGCAGATACGCAGTATTTT.

Regarding this clonotype: One junction end does not reproduce the germline sequence, and a read error may be involved. This CDR3 reads CASSSPKGGDDTQYF. The CDR3, as DNA: TGCGCCAGCAGTTCCCCCAAGGGGGGGGATGATACGCAGTATTTT. The chain joins TRBV28 to TRBJ2-3, with D possibly matching TRBD2 (7 bases). CDR1 is MDHEN and CDR2 is SYDVKM in the germline V gene. This CDR3 has 15 amino acids.

The DNA of the CDR3 is TGTGCCAGCAGCTTAGTAGGTCAGGGCCCTAACTACGAGCAGTACTTC. Translation: CASSLVGQGPNYEQYF. This chain joins TRBV7-9 and TRBJ2-7; D possibly corresponds to TRBD1 (5 bases). The CDR3 is 16 amino acids. CDR1 is SEHNR, CDR2 FQNEAQ, per germline (reference sequence). Trimming took 1 base from V and 3 from J, leaving 16 bases between them.

J is TRBJ2-1 and V is TRBV27, with 7 bases identical to TRBD1. This CDR3 comprises 13 residues. The germline V gene has CDR1 MNHEY and CDR2 SMNVEV (reference sequence). After removal of 8 bases from V and 4 bases from J, the junction contained 5 bases not matched to a gene. The CDR3 sequence: CASSGTEYNEQFF. The DNA for the CDR3 is TGTGCCAGCTCTGGGACAGAGTACAATGAGCAGTTCTTC.

The chain carries TRBV12-3 or TRBV12-4 and TRBJ2-7; 10 bases are a match to TRBD1. The ends lost 4 bases at V and 5 bases at J; junction bases unmatched: 8. This CDR3 contains 15 residues. The CDR3 DNA is TGTGCCAGCAGTTCAAGACAGGGGGCTTCGAACGAGCAGTACTTC. Translation gives CASSSRQGASNEQYF.

The V gene is TRBV7-2, the J gene TRBJ1-2, with TRBD1 as a possible D gene (6 bases). CDR3 length: 13 amino acids. Germline CDR1 and CDR2: SGHTA and FQGNSA. V lost 5 bases, J lost 4 bases, and 11 bases lay in between. The DNA of the CDR3 is TGTGCCAGCAGCACGCGGACAGCCTATGGCTACACCTTC. The encoded protein is CASSTRTAYGYTF.

With respect to this clonotype: A junction end diverges from the germline sequence, so it may reflect a read error. The chain employs TRBV18 and TRBJ1-2; D is unresolved. CDR3 length equals 13 residues. Germline V gene data show CDR1 as KGHSH and CDR2 as LQKENI. Here the CDR3 reads CASSPAAYYGCTF. The CDR3 DNA reads as TGTGCCAGCTCACCAGCAGCCTACTATGGCTGCACCTTC.

The chain uses TRBV5-6 and TRBJ2-4, with D possibly matching TRBD1 (5 bases). Germline V gives CDR1 SGHDT, CDR2 YYEEEE. The CDR3 runs to 14 residues. Deletions cut 4 bases from V and 15 bases from J, with 23 bases between. CDR3: CASSTSTSGAYWYF. As DNA, the CDR3 is TGTGCCAGCAGCACTTCTACTTCTGGGGCGTATTGGTACTTC.

V is TRBV20-1 and J is TRBJ1-1, with D uncertain. The germline V gene encodes CDR1 DFQATT and CDR2 SNEGSKA (reference sequence). V shed 4 bases and J shed 0 bases, with 18 bases lying between them. The length of the CDR3 is 16 residues. CDR3 region: CSATRPLGYMNTEAFF. The DNA of the CDR3 is TGCAGTGCTACCAGGCCCCTGGGATACATGAACACTGAAGCTTTCTTT.

The rearrangement uses TRBV2 and TRBJ2-3; TRBD2 agrees at 10 bases. Germline V gives CDR1 SNHLY, CDR2 FYNNEI. The CDR3 covers 15 residues. V dropped 2 bases and J dropped 6; count of bases not matched to a gene: 5. DNA for the CDR3: TGTGCCAGCAGTGAATCTAGCGGGAGAACGGATACGCAGTATTTT. Protein product: CASSESSGRTDTQYF.

The chain is built from TRBV7-8 and TRBJ2-1; D perhaps matches TRBD2 (5 bases). CDR1 is SGHVS and CDR2 is FQNEAQ in the germline V gene. Trimming left V 1 base short and J 0 bases short, with 10 bases between. The CDR3 spans 16 residues. The CDR3 coding sequence is TGTGCCAGCAGCTTAGTGAGGGTTAGCTCCTACAATGAGCAGTTCTTC. Amino acids: CASSLVRVSSYNEQFF.

V is TRBV6-6 and J is TRBJ2-7; TRBD2 aligns across 7 bases. After removal of 5 bases from V and 12 bases from J, the junction contained 10 bases not matched to a gene. Germline V gives CDR1 MNHNY, CDR2 SVGAGI (reference sequence). CDR3 length equals 12 residues. The CDR3 coding sequence is TGTGCCAGCAGTGCTGCCGGGACTACGCTGTACTTC. This gives the protein CASSAAGTTLYF.

V usage is TRBV4-1 and J usage is TRBJ1-4, with D possibly being TRBD1 (5 bases). The CDR3 has 14 amino acids. V lost 7 bases, J lost 7 bases, and 16 bases lay in between. The germline gives CDR1 MGHRA, CDR2 YSYEKL. CDR3 nucleotides: TGCGCCAGCACCTCGGGGCGAGCTAGTGAAAAACTGTTTTTT. It codes for CASTSGRASEKLFF.